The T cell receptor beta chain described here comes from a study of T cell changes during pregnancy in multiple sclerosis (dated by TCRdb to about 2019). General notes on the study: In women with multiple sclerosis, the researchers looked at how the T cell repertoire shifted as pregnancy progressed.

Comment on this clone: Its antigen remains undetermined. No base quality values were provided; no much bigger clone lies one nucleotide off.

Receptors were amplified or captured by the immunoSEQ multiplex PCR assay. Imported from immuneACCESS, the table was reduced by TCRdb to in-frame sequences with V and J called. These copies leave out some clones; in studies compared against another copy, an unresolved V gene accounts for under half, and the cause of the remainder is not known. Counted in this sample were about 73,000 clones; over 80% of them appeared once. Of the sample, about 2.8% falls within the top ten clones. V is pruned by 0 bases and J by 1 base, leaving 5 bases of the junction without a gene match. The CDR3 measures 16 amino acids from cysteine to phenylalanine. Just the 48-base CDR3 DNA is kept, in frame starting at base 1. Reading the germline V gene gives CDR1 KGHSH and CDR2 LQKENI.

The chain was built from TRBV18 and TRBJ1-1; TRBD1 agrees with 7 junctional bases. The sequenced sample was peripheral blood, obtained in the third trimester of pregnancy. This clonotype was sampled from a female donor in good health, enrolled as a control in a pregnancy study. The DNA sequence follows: TGTGCCAGCTCACCACCGCACAGGGGAGGGAACACTGAAGCTTTCTTT. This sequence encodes CASSPPHRGGNTEAFF.